This T cell receptor beta chain was documented in a study of technical replicates of blood from several donors. In germline, CDR1 is MNHEY, CDR2 SVGAGI. CDR3 length: 15 amino acids. Germline trimming cut 4 bases from V and 3 bases from J; bases unmatched to any gene: 8. Here immunoSEQ multiplex PCR was the method, and the copy in TCRdb shows in-frame clones only, minus some. The table lists approximately 80,000 clones, about 98% of them singletons. The sample consisted of T cells isolated from PBMCs. The chain employs TRBV6-5 and TRBJ2-7, with 8 bases lining up with TRBD1. The sequence was obtained from a human donor in good health. The CDR3 sequence is CASSSTGGFFYEQYF. The CDR3 DNA is TGTGCCAGCAGTTCCACAGGGGGTTTTTTCTACGAGCAGTACTTC.